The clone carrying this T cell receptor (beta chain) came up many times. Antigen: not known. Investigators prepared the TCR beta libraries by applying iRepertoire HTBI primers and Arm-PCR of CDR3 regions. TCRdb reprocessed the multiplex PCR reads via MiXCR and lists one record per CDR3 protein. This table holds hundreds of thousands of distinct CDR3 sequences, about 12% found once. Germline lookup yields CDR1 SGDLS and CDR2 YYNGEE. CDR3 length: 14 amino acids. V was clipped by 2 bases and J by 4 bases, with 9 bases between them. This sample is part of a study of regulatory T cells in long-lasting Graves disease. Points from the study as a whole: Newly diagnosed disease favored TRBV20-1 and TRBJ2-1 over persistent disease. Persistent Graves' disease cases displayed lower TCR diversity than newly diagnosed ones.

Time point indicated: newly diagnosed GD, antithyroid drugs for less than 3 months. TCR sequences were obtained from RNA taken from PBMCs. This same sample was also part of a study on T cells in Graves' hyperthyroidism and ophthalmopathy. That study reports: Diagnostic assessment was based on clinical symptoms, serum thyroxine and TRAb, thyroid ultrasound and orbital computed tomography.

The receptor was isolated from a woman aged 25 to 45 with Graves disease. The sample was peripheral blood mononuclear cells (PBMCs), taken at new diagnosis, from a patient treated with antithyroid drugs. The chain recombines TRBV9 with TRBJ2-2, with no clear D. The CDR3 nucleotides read TGTGCCAGCAGCGTTCAAGCCTCCACCGGGGAGCTGTTTTTT. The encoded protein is CASSVQASTGELFF. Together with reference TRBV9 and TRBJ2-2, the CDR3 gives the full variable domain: DSGVTQTPKHLITATGQRVTLRCSPRSGDLSVYWYQQSLDQGLQFLIQYYNGEERAKGNILERFSAQQFPDLHSELNLSSLELGDSALYFCASSVQASTGELFFGEGSRLTVL.